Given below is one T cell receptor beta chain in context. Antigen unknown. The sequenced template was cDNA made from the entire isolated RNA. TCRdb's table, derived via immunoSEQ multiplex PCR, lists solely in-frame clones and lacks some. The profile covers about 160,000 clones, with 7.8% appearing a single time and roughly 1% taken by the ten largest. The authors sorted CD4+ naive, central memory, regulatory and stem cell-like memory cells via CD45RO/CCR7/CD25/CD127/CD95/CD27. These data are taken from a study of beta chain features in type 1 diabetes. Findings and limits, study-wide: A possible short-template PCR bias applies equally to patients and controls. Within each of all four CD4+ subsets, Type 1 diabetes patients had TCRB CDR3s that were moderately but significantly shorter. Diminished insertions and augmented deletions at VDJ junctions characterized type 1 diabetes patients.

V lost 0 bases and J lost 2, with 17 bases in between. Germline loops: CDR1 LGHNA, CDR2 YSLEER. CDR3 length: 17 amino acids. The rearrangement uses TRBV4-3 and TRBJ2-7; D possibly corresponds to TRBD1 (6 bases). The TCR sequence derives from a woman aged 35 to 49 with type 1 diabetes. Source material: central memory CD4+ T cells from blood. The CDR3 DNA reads TGCGCCAGCAGCCAAGATTGGGACACGGGGCGGGCCTACGAGCAGTACTTC. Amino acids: CASSQDWDTGRAYEQYF.